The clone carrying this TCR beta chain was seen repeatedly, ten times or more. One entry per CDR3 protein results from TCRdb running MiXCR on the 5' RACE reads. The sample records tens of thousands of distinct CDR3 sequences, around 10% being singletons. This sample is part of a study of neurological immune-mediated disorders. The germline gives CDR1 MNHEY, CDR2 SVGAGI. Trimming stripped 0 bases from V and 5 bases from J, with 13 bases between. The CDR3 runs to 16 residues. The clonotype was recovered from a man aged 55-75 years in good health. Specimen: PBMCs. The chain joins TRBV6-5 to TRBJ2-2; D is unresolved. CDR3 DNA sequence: TGTGCCAGCAGTTACTCGAATATTGGTGGGACCGGGGAGCTGTTTTTT. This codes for CASSYSNIGGTGELFF.